A selection of T cell receptor beta chains follows, all from one sample in a study of blood T cell repertoires in COVID-19. The method was immunoSEQ multiplex PCR; TCRdb's version includes in-frame clones alone and lacks a portion of them. The table includes roughly 230,000 clones, around 82% detected once. The sample comprised peripheral blood. These receptor sequences come from a man in his fifties or sixties with active or convalescent COVID-19. CDR3s include the opening cysteine and the closing phenylalanine or tryptophan. The order of the fields is V gene, clone size, J gene, D gene, CDR3 protein, CDR3 DNA. A D gene is named only where the DNA matches it firmly. Expanded clones get a size class; other rows say once, few or many, or leave the size out.

>TRBV7-9|NA|TRBJ1-2|TRBD1
CASTEDRGGTQAYGYTF
TGTGCCAGCACCGAGGACAGGGGGGGAACCCAAGCCTATGGCTACACCTTC
>TRBV30|NA|TRBJ2-3|TRBD2
CALERGVDTQYF
TGTGCCCTAGAGCGGGGGGTAGATACGCAGTATTTT
>TRBV7-9|once|TRBJ2-2|TRBD2
CASSLRQRTSGGNTGELFF
TGTGCCAGCAGCTTACGTCAGAGGACTAGCGGGGGGAACACCGGGGAGCTGTTTTTT
>TRBV7-6|NA|TRBJ2-1|TRBD1
CASSSETGGGNEQFF
TGTGCCAGCAGCTCGGAGACAGGGGGTGGAAATGAGCAGTTCTTC
>TRBV3-1/TRBV3-2|NA|TRBJ2-7|TRBD2
CASSRDSVSSGGREQYF
TGTGCCAGCAGCCGGGACTCCGTCTCTAGCGGGGGGCGGGAGCAGTACTTC
>TRBV12-3/TRBV12-4|NA|TRBJ1-4|NA
CASSVDSRGRFF
TGTGCCAGCAGTGTAGACAGTCGCGGGAGGTTTTTT
>TRBV7-2|NA|TRBJ1-2|NA
CASRPNGGAYGYTF
TGTGCCAGCAGGCCAAACGGAGGAGCCTATGGCTACACCTTC
>TRBV29-1|NA|TRBJ2-1|NA
CSVPRASSYNEQFF
TGCAGCGTTCCCAGGGCGAGCTCCTACAATGAGCAGTTCTTC
>TRBV29-1|once|TRBJ1-1|NA
CSVESTGNTEAFF
TGCAGCGTTGAATCGACAGGGAACACTGAAGCTTTCTTT
>TRBV2|NA|TRBJ1-5|NA
CASSEEEGEGQPQHF
TGTGCCAGCAGTGAAGAGGAAGGGGAGGGACAGCCCCAGCATTTT
>TRBV4-2|NA|TRBJ1-2|TRBD1
CASSQATGTGGSGYTF
TGTGCCAGCAGCCAAGCAACCGGGACAGGGGGGAGTGGCTACACCTTC
>TRBV4-1|NA|TRBJ1-1|NA
CASSFGQLNTEAFF
TGCGCCAGCAGCTTCGGACAGTTGAACACTGAAGCTTTCTTT
>TRBV5-1|few|TRBJ1-6|NA
CASSFRLDDSPLHF
TGCGCCAGCAGCTTCAGGTTGGATGATTCACCCCTCCACTTT
>TRBV6-5|NA|TRBJ1-1|TRBD1
CASKTGAVDTEAFF
TGTGCCAGCAAAACAGGGGCGGTAGACACTGAAGCTTTCTTT
>TRBV28|NA|TRBJ2-7|NA
CASRRQDDFSYEQYF
TGTGCCAGCAGGCGACAGGACGATTTCTCCTACGAGCAGTACTTC
>TRBV20-1|NA|TRBJ1-1|NA
CSASTGSWDTEAFF
TGCAGTGCTAGTACAGGGTCTTGGGACACTGAAGCTTTCTTT
>TRBV24-1|NA|TRBJ2-1|NA
CATSDSFAGPYNEQFF
TGTGCCACCAGTGATTCCTTTGCGGGGCCCTACAATGAGCAGTTCTTC
>TRBV5-1|NA|TRBJ2-3|TRBD2
CASSLEASGAPDTQYF
TGCGCCAGCAGCTTGGAAGCTAGCGGGGCTCCAGATACGCAGTATTTT
>TRBV19|once|TRBJ1-6|TRBD1
CASSETGVPNSPLHF
TGTGCCAGTAGTGAAACAGGGGTACCAAATTCACCCCTCCACTTT
>TRBV3-1/TRBV3-2|NA|TRBJ1-6|NA
CASSQGAGVNSPLHF
TGTGCCAGCAGCCAAGGGGCAGGGGTCAATTCACCCCTCCACTTT
>TRBV19|few|TRBJ1-1|NA
CASSLTVGTEAFF
TGTGCCAGTAGTCTGACAGTGGGCACTGAAGCTTTCTTT
>TRBV6-5|NA|TRBJ1-2|NA
CASSKTGWYGYTF
TGTGCCAGCAGTAAAACAGGGTGGTATGGCTACACCTTC
>TRBV3-1/TRBV3-2|NA|TRBJ1-2|TRBD1
CASRKQGAQGYGYTF
TGTGCCAGCCGAAAACAGGGGGCGCAGGGCTATGGCTACACCTTC
>TRBV12-3/TRBV12-4|NA|TRBJ1-5|NA
CASTSGGSQPQHF
TGTGCCAGCACCTCGGGGGGGTCCCAGCCCCAGCATTTT
>TRBV30|NA|TRBJ1-3|NA
CACTGWSSGNTIYF
TGTGCCTGCACCGGGTGGAGCTCTGGAAACACCATATATTTT
>TRBV28|NA|TRBJ1-3|NA
CASRKQGSGNTIYF
TGTGCCAGCAGGAAACAGGGATCTGGAAACACCATATATTTT
>TRBV5-1|NA|TRBJ2-1|NA
CASSLVLDRYYNEQFF
TGCGCCAGCAGCTTGGTACTTGACAGATACTACAATGAGCAGTTCTTC
>TRBV6-6|NA|TRBJ2-1|NA
CASSYHTNYNEQFF
TGTGCCAGCAGTTACCATACAAACTACAATGAGCAGTTCTTC